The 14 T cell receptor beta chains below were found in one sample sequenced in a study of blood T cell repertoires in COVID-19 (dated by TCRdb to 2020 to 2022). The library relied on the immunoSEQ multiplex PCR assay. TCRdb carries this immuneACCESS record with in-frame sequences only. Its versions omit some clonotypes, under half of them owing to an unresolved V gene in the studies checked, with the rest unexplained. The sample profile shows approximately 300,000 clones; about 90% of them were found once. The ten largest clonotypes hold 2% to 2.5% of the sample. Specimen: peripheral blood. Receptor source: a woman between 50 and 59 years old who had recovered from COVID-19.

The CDR3 region is CASSFVRHEAFF. The CDR3 nucleotides read TGTGCCAGCAGCTTCGTCAGACATGAAGCTTTCTTT. The V gene is TRBV5-5, the J gene TRBJ1-1, with D unresolved. Trimming removed 2 bases at V and 7 bases at J, with 9 bases between. Germline CDR1 and CDR2: SGHKS and YYEKEE (reference sequence). The length of the CDR3 is 12 residues. The entire variable domain, with the rest obtained from reference TRBV5-5 and TRBJ1-1, is as follows: DAGVTQSPTHLIKTRGQQVTLRCSPISGHKSVSWYQQVLGQGPQFIFQYYEKEERGRGNFPDRFSARQFPNYSSELNVNALLLGDSALYLCASSFVRHEAFFGQGTRLTVV.

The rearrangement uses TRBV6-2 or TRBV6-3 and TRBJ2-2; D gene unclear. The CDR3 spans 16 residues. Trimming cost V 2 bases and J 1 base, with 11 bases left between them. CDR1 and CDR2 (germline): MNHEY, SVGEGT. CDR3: CASSYIHPQNTGELFF. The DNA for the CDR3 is TGTGCCAGCAGTTACATCCACCCACAGAACACCGGGGAGCTGTTTTTT.

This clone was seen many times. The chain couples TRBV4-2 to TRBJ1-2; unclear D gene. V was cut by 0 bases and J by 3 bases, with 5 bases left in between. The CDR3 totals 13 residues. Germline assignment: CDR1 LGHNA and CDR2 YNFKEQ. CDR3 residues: CASSQDRDYGYTF. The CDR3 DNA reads TGTGCCAGCAGCCAAGATCGAGACTATGGCTACACCTTC.

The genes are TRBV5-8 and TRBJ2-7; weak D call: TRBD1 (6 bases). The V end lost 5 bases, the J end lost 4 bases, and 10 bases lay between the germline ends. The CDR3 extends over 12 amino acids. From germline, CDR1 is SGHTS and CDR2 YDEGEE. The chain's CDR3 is CASSSQGYEQYF. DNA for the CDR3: TGTGCCAGCAGTTCACAGGGTTACGAGCAGTACTTC.

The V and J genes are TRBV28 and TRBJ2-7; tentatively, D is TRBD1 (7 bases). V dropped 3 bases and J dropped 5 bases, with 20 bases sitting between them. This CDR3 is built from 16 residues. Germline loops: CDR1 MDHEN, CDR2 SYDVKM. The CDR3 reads CASSFRDRVPGDEQYF. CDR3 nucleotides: TGTGCCAGCAGTTTCCGTGACAGGGTCCCGGGGGACGAGCAGTACTTC.

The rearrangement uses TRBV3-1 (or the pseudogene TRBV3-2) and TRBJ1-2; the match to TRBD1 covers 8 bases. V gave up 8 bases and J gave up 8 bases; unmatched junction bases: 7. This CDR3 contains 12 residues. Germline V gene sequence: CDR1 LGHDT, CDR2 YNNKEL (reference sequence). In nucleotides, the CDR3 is TGTGCCAGCGGACAGGGCTTTCGAGGCTACACCTTC. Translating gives CASGQGFRGYTF.

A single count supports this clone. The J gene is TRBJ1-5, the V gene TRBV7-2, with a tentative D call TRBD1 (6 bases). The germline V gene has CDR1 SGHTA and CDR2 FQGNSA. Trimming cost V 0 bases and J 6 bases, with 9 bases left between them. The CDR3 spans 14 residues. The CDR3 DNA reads TGTGCCAGCAGCTTAGCCCCAGGGGCTCAGCCCCAGCATTTT. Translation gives CASSLAPGAQPQHF.

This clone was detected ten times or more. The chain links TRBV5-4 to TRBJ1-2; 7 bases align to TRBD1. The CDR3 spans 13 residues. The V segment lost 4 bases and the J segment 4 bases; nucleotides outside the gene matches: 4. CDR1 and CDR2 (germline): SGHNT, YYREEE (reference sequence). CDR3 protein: CASSTGASYGYTF. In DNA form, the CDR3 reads TGTGCCAGCAGCACAGGGGCCTCCTATGGCTACACCTTC.

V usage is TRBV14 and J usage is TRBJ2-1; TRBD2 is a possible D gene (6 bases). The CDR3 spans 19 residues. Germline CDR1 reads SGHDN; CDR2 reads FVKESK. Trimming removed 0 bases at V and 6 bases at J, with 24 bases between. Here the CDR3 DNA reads TGTGCCAGCAGCCAAGAGGAGGGGTGGAGTAGCGCCGGATTCAATGAGCAGTTCTTC. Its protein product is CASSQEEGWSSAGFNEQFF. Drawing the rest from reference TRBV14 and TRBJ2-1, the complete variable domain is EAGVTQFPSHSVIEKGQTVTLRCDPISGHDNLYWYRRVMGKEIKFLLHFVKESKQDESGMPNNRFLAERTGGTYSTLKVQPAELEDSGVYFCASSQEEGWSSAGFNEQFFGPGTRLTVL.

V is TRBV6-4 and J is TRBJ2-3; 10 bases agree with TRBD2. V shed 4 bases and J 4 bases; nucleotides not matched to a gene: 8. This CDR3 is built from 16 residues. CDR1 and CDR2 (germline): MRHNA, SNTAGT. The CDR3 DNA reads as TGTGCCAGCAGTGCCTTTCCTAGCGGGAGCCCAGATACGCAGTATTTT. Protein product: CASSAFPSGSPDTQYF.

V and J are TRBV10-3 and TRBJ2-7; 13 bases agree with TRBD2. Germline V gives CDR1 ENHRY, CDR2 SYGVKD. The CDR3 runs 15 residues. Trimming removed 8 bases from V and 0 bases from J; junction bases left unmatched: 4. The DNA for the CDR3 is TGTGCCATCCAACTAGCGGGAGGGAGCTCCTACGAGCAGTACTTC. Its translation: CAIQLAGGSSYEQYF.

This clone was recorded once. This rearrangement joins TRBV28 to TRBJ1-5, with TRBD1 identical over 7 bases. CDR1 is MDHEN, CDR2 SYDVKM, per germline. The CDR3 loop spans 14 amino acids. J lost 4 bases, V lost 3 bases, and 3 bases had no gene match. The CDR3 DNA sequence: TGTGCCAGCAGTTTGAGGGACAGAAATCAGCCCCAGCATTTT. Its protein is CASSLRDRNQPQHF.

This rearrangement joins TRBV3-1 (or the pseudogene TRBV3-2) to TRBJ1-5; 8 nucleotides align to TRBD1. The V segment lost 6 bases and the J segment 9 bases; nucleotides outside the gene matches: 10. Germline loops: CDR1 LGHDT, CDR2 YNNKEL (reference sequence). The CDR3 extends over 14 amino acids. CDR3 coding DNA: TGTGCCAGCAGTCCCCCTGGACAGGGATCGCCCCAGCATTTT. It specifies CASSPPGQGSPQHF.

The CDR3 here is CASSLLDREEKLFF. CDR3 DNA: TGTGCCAGCAGTTTATTGGACAGGGAGGAAAAACTGTTTTTT. The chain joins TRBV28 to TRBJ1-4, with 8 bases lining up with TRBD1. Germline V gene sequence: CDR1 MDHEN, CDR2 SYDVKM. The CDR3 consists of 14 residues. With 1 base clipped from V and 8 bases from J, the junction kept 3 bases outside the gene matches.